This T cell receptor (beta chain) was captured in a study of resident and recirculating memory T cells in vitiligo. On the study more broadly: Epidermis came from shave biopsies of lesional and nonlesional sites, plus PBMCs. Study results and caveats: TCR sequences were not conserved across biopsy sites or patients.

Sequenced by immunoSEQ multiplex PCR; TCRdb stores in-frame clones only, minus some. The sample has tens of thousands of clones, roughly nine tenths seen once; the top ten hold 4.9%. Notes on this clone: The antigen remains unidentified.

The source of this sequence is a male donor with vitiligo. Sequenced sample: blood.

The CDR3 region has the DNA TGTGCCAGCAGCACAAAAGTGAACACTGAAGCTTTCTTT. Encoded protein: CASSTKVNTEAFF. The chain recombines TRBV7-9 with TRBJ1-1; D remains unclear. The germline CDR1 and CDR2 sequences are SEHNR and FQNEAQ (reference sequence). This CDR3 contains 13 residues. V lost 5 bases and J lost 0, with 7 bases in between.